This T cell receptor (beta chain) is from a study of blood T cell repertoires in COVID-19. Turning to the study itself: PBMCs, B-cell-depleted T cells, or T cells were the source of the cDNA or gDNA that made up the material.

Participant ages covered about 18 to 89 years across 20 to 25 US areas. Clinical history as reported by participants underpinned cohort assignment. In the study's own analysis: Amplification of reference gene primers provided the estimated nucleated cell counts. The assay was immunoSEQ multiplex PCR, and TCRdb's table has in-frame clones only and misses some. D and trimming were read from the DNA, whereas the V and J calls and clone size are those reported in that table. The sample records a few hundred thousand clones, approximately 89% being singletons. CDR1 and CDR2 from the germline V gene are LGHNT and FRNRAP. This CDR3 comprises 15 residues. V lost 4 bases and J lost 3; bases outside the gene matches: 9.

Sequencing input: PBMCs or T cells enriched from blood (not recorded which). The V gene is TRBV12-5, the J gene TRBJ2-7; TRBD1 matches 7 bases. This clonotype was obtained from a young man who had recovered from COVID-19. The CDR3 is CASGWDRQGDYEQYF. In nucleotides, the CDR3 is TGTGCTAGTGGTTGGGATCGACAGGGAGACTACGAGCAGTACTTC.